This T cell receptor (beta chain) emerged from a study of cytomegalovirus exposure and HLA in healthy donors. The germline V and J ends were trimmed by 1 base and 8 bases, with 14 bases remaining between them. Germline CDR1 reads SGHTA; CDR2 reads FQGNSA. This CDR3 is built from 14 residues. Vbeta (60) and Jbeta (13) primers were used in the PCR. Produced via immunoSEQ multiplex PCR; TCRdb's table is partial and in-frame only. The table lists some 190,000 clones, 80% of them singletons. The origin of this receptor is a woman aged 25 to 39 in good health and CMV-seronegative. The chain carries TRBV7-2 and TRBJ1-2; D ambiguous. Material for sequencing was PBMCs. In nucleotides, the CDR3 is TGTGCCAGCAGCTTAGTCGAGGGATTGGGGGGCTACACCTTC. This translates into CASSLVEGLGGYTF.